The rows below give T cell receptor beta chains drawn from one sample of a study of blood T cell repertoires in COVID-19. The method was immunoSEQ multiplex PCR; TCRdb's version includes in-frame clones alone and lacks a portion of them. Of more than 150,000 clones in the sample, roughly 90% are singletons; the top ten hold roughly 7%. Material: PBMCs or T cells enriched from blood (not recorded which). These receptors came from a woman aged 45-65 years who had recovered from COVID-19. CDR3s include the opening cysteine and the closing phenylalanine or tryptophan. Fields, in order: clone size, V gene, J gene, D gene, CDR3 protein, CDR3 DNA. D genes are given only for firm matches. Size is omitted from some rows. Given values are once, few, many or a class for expanded clones.

size: -
V: TRBV3-1/TRBV3-2
J: TRBJ1-6
D: -
CDR3: CASSPSVNNSPLHF
DNA: TGTGCCAGCAGCCCGAGTGTAAATAATTCACCCCTCCACTTT

size: once
V: TRBV28
J: TRBJ1-6
D: TRBD1
CDR3: CASSVGQRYNSPLHF
DNA: TGTGCCAGCAGTGTGGGACAGCGCTATAATTCACCCCTCCACTTT

size: -
V: TRBV2
J: TRBJ2-5
D: TRBD1
CDR3: CASSEGVYRGLQETQYF
DNA: TGTGCCAGCAGTGAAGGGGTCTACAGGGGGCTTCAAGAGACCCAGTACTTC

size: -
V: TRBV5-1
J: TRBJ2-1
D: -
CDR3: CASSLVGGGSYNEQFF
DNA: TGCGCCAGCAGCCTCGTTGGGGGCGGCTCCTACAATGAGCAGTTCTTC

size: -
V: TRBV27
J: TRBJ2-1
D: TRBD2
CDR3: CASSPFSGTFNEQFF
DNA: TGTGCCAGCAGCCCCTTTAGCGGGACTTTCAATGAGCAGTTCTTC

size: -
V: TRBV2
J: TRBJ2-4
D: -
CDR3: CASSATGYENIQYF
DNA: TGTGCCAGCAGTGCAACAGGGTACGAAAACATTCAGTACTTC

size: -
V: TRBV7-2
J: TRBJ2-7
D: TRBD2
CDR3: CASSLDTSDTYEQYF
DNA: TGTGCCAGCAGCTTAGATACTAGCGACACCTACGAGCAGTACTTC

size: few
V: TRBV11-3
J: TRBJ2-1
D: TRBD2
CDR3: CASSLGLAGEYEQFF
DNA: TGTGCCAGCAGCTTAGGACTAGCGGGAGAATATGAGCAGTTCTTC

size: -
V: TRBV27
J: TRBJ2-1
D: TRBD2
CDR3: CASSLSAPGGETRDEQFF
DNA: TGTGCCAGCAGTTTATCCGCCCCCGGGGGGGAGACAAGGGATGAGCAGTTCTTC

size: -
V: TRBV19
J: TRBJ1-2
D: TRBD1
CDR3: CASSIGGQGARFSYGYTF
DNA: TGTGCCAGTAGTATAGGCGGACAGGGGGCACGATTTAGCTATGGCTACACCTTC

size: -
V: TRBV25-1
J: TRBJ1-6
D: -
CDR3: CASTNSQTGPLHF
DNA: TGTGCCAGCACCAATTCTCAAACAGGGCCCCTCCACTTT

size: -
V: TRBV18
J: TRBJ1-6
D: -
CDR3: CASSGGIFRTYNSPLHF
DNA: TGTGCCAGCTCTGGGGGGATATTCAGGACCTATAATTCACCCCTCCACTTT

size: -
V: TRBV10-3
J: TRBJ2-3
D: -
CDR3: CAISVFEEDTQYF
DNA: TGTGCCATCAGTGTCTTTGAGGAAGATACGCAGTATTTT

size: -
V: TRBV28
J: TRBJ2-2
D: TRBD1
CDR3: CASSLLGRRQGRHTGELFF
DNA: TGTGCCAGCAGTTTATTAGGCCGAAGACAGGGTAGGCACACCGGGGAGCTGTTTTTT

size: -
V: TRBV27
J: TRBJ2-5
D: TRBD1
CDR3: CASSAGQGEETQYF
DNA: TGTGCCAGCAGTGCCGGACAGGGGGAAGAGACCCAGTACTTC

size: once
V: TRBV11-3
J: TRBJ2-3
D: -
CDR3: CASSRDGTDTQYF
DNA: TGTGCCAGCAGTAGAGATGGCACAGATACGCAGTATTTT

size: -
V: TRBV5-3
J: TRBJ2-2
D: -
CDR3: CARSHDQGITGELFF
DNA: TGTGCCAGAAGCCACGATCAGGGAATCACCGGGGAGCTGTTTTTT

size: -
V: TRBV3-1/TRBV3-2
J: TRBJ2-7
D: TRBD2
CDR3: CASSPWTSGSTYEQYF
DNA: TGTGCCAGCAGCCCCTGGACTAGCGGGAGCACCTACGAGCAGTACTTC

size: -
V: TRBV18
J: TRBJ2-1
D: -
CDR3: CASSPWTALSYNEQFF
DNA: TGTGCCAGCTCCCCATGGACAGCACTCTCCTACAATGAGCAGTTCTTC

size: -
V: TRBV7-9
J: TRBJ2-3
D: TRBD1
CDR3: CASSLESDRADTQYF
DNA: TGTGCCAGCAGCTTAGAGTCCGACAGGGCGGATACGCAGTATTTT

size: -
V: TRBV18
J: TRBJ1-1
D: TRBD1
CDR3: CASSPPGQGPAFF
DNA: TGTGCCAGCTCACCTCCCGGACAGGGCCCAGCTTTCTTT

size: once
V: TRBV7-9
J: TRBJ1-6
D: -
CDR3: CASSLLEVGGSPLHF
DNA: TGTGCCAGCAGCTTACTTGAGGTCGGCGGGTCACCCCTCCACTTT

size: -
V: TRBV5-1
J: TRBJ2-5
D: -
CDR3: CASSLAPAGETQYF
DNA: TGCGCCAGCAGCTTGGCCCCAGCCGGGGAGACCCAGTACTTC

size: once
V: TRBV30
J: TRBJ1-3
D: -
CDR3: CAWSGALSGNTIYF
DNA: TGTGCCTGGAGTGGGGCACTTTCTGGAAACACCATATATTTT

size: -
V: TRBV11-2
J: TRBJ1-2
D: TRBD1
CDR3: CASSGQDRGLIYGYTF
DNA: TGTGCCAGCAGCGGGCAGGACAGGGGGCTTATCTATGGCTACACCTTC

size: -
V: TRBV3-1/TRBV3-2
J: TRBJ2-1
D: TRBD1
CDR3: CASSQRTRTGAAYNEQFF
DNA: TGTGCCAGCAGCCAACGTACCCGGACAGGGGCGGCCTACAATGAGCAGTTCTTC

size: -
V: TRBV6-5
J: TRBJ2-7
D: TRBD2
CDR3: CASSEGGYEQYF
DNA: TGTGCCAGCAGCGAGGGAGGGTACGAGCAGTACTTC

size: -
V: TRBV5-5
J: TRBJ1-1
D: -
CDR3: CASSLAGSRNTEAFF
DNA: TGTGCCAGCAGCTTGGCCGGGAGTCGGAACACTGAAGCTTTCTTT